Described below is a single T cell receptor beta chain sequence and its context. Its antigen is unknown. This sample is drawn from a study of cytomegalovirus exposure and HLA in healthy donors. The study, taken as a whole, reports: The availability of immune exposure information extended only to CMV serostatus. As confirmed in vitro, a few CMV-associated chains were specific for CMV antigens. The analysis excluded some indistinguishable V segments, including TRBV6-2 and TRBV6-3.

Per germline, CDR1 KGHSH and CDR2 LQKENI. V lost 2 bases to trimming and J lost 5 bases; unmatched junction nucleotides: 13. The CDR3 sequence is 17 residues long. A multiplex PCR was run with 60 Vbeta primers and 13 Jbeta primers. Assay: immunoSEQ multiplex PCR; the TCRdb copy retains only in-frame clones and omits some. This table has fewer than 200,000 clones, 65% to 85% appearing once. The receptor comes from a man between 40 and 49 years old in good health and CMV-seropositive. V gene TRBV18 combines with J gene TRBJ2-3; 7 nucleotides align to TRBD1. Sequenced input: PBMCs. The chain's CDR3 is CASSPSSPGTERDTQYF. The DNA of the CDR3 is TGTGCCAGCTCACCATCTTCGCCCGGGACAGAGAGAGATACGCAGTATTTT.